This entry features one T cell receptor beta chain sequence. It has no known antigen specificity. Qualities for individual bases were not recorded, and no much larger clone is one base off. This sample is drawn from a study of T cell responses to AZD1222 COVID-19 vaccine (dated by TCRdb to 2020 to 2022). Regarding the research as a whole: Because spike-specific TCR depth and breadth did not differ between the two schedules, AZD1222 recipients who got a second dose at roughly 4 weeks were pooled with those who got a second dose at roughly 12 weeks. TCR sequencing covered roughly 230 trial participants: 200 to 220 given two doses of AZD1222 and approximately 25 given two doses of MenACWY control vaccine. Trial participants were enrolled by age into subgroups of 18-55, 56-69 and 70-plus years, and roughly 160, 29 and 62 TCR-sequenced participants, respectively, were included in these subgroups. Study-wide conclusions, independent of this receptor: Because no day 14 peak-response samples were available, repertoires were characterized only after the peak T cell response. In the small 56-69-year group, the increase in depth fell short of significance, most likely because of low power. Reportedly, close to half of the unique spike-specific TCRs recognized epitopes lying outside the regions that are mutated in the B.1.351 and B.1.1.7 variants. Participants were mostly white British and included more females than males, and it was suggested by the authors that clonal diversity may have been underestimated. After two AZD1222 doses, spike-specific TCR breadth and depth were significantly higher than at day 0 and than in MenACWY recipients. The whole spike protein was spanned by vaccine-associated CD4 TCRs, and dominant responses were seen in regions 160-218 and 743-854. Conclusions about previously exposed vaccinees were limited because only a handful of AZD1222 recipients were SARS-CoV-2 seropositive at baseline.

Taken from the germline V gene, the CDR1 and CDR2 loops are SGHRS and YFSETQ. The CDR3 goes from the cysteine to the phenylalanine over 15 residues. Only the CDR3 region is kept as DNA, spanning 45 bases read in frame from base 1. Between the V and J ends, shortened by 1 base and 0 bases respectively, the junction contains 10 bases. The time point label, read with the paper, signifies: baseline before first vaccination. Samples from vaccinated people were obtained from the UK trials COV001 and COV002, which included a single-blind randomized controlled phase 2/3 trial of AZD1222 (ChAdOx1 nCoV-19) in healthy adults. For TCRbeta chain sequencing, PBMC samples from trial participants were taken at day 0 and at day 28 after the second dose. The CDR3 regions of human TCRbeta chains were analyzed by immunosequencing. On the authors' methods: Repertoire TCRs were matched against a reference library of SARS-CoV-2-specific TCRs generated with the MIRA antigen-specificity platform. Breadth was defined as the fraction of unique TCRs that were SARS-CoV-2-associated. Depth was defined as the fraction of total T cells that were SARS-CoV-2-associated. Using the MIRA data, each spike-specific TCR was mapped to the spike region that the TCR reacts to and placed in a CD4 or CD8 class. Log10-transformed breadth and depth values were compared by one-way ANOVA with Sidak's multiple comparisons tests. Sourced from immuneACCESS, this table was stored by TCRdb with only in-frame sequences that have V and J called. A share of the clones is absent; for the studies checked, an unresolved V gene accounts for under half, and the remainder has no known explanation. For V, J and clone size, that table is used; D and trimming come from the DNA. The sample yields approximately 110,000 clones; approximately 89% were counted once. The leading ten clones occupy around 4.5% of the sample.

Recombination linked TRBV5-1 to TRBJ1-2; D gene: possibly TRBD1, on 5 matching bases. This sequence originates from an adult in good health. The sequencing used peripheral blood, collected on day 0 of AZD1222 vaccination. The CDR3 protein is CASSLLRGPNYGYTF. The DNA is as follows: TGCGCCAGCAGCTTGTTGAGGGGTCCTAACTATGGCTACACCTTC.